One and the same sample provided the 29 T cell receptor beta chains below, sequenced in a study of blood T cell repertoires in COVID-19. Generated by immunoSEQ multiplex PCR, the TCRdb table keeps only in-frame clones and is missing some. This table has hundreds of thousands of clones, approximately 84% appearing once. The sample consisted of PBMCs or T cells enriched from blood (not recorded which). The receptor set was obtained from a woman aged 40 to 49 with acute COVID-19.

The V call is TRBV7-9, the J call TRBJ2-7, with 8 bases that match TRBD2. The CDR3 runs 16 residues. CDR1 SEHNR and CDR2 FQNEAQ come from the germline V gene (reference sequence). V shed 5 bases and J 3 bases; nucleotides not matched to a gene: 12. The CDR3 DNA follows: TGTGCCAGCAGCCCACTAGCGGCGATAGATTTCTACGAGCAGTACTTC. This codes for CASSPLAAIDFYEQYF.

CDR3 protein: CASSPRSGSSYEQYF. In nucleotides, the CDR3 is TGCGCCAGCAGCCCGAGGAGCGGGAGCTCCTACGAGCAGTACTTC. V usage is TRBV5-1 and J usage is TRBJ2-7, with 8 bases that match TRBD2. CDR1 and CDR2 from the germline V gene are SGHRS and YFSETQ. The CDR3 is made up of 15 amino acids. J was trimmed by 0 bases and V by 4 bases; bases with no gene match: 6.

The chain joins TRBV3-1 (or the pseudogene TRBV3-2) to TRBJ1-2, with D uncertain. Looked up from germline, CDR1 is LGHDT and CDR2 is YNNKEL (reference sequence). V was trimmed by 4 bases and J by 7 bases, leaving 10 bases between them. CDR3 length: 12 residues. The CDR3, as DNA: TGTGCCAGCAGCCTACTGGTCTTTGGCTACACCTTC. Translating it yields CASSLLVFGYTF.

The V call is TRBV7-3, the J call TRBJ1-1; 8 bases line up with TRBD1. V lost 5 bases and J lost 3; bases outside the gene matches: 5. Germline V lookup: CDR1 SGHTA, CDR2 FQGTGA. This CDR3 has 14 residues. CDR3 amino acids: CASSEQQGDTEAFF. CDR3 sequence (DNA): TGTGCCAGCAGCGAACAACAGGGGGACACTGAAGCTTTCTTT.

The V and J genes are TRBV3-1 (or the pseudogene TRBV3-2) and TRBJ2-5; D gene uncertain. The CDR3 contains 13 residues. From germline, CDR1 is LGHDT and CDR2 YNNKEL (reference sequence). Trimming shortened V by 1 base and J by 2 bases, and 5 bases separated the two germline ends. CDR3 DNA: TGTGCCAGCAGCCAAGCACTACAAGAGACCCAGTACTTC. Protein sequence: CASSQALQETQYF.

The rearrangement joins TRBV27 to TRBJ2-7; 9 bases map to TRBD2. With V trimmed by 2 bases and J by 4 bases, 3 bases remained unmatched. Germline V gene lookup returns CDR1 MNHEY and CDR2 SMNVEV (reference sequence). The CDR3 loop spans 14 amino acids. The CDR3: CASSLGSGSYEQYF. The DNA of the CDR3 is TGTGCCAGCAGTTTAGGTAGCGGGAGTTACGAGCAGTACTTC.

On this clone itself: The same CDR3 is also encoded by other DNA sequences in this sample. This rearrangement joins TRBV3-1 (or the pseudogene TRBV3-2) to TRBJ2-7; D perhaps matches TRBD1 (5 bases). The V gene lost 1 base and the J gene lost 5 bases, with 12 bases spanning the gap. The germline V gene has CDR1 LGHDT and CDR2 YNNKEL (reference sequence). This CDR3 is 14 amino acids long. The CDR3 protein is CASSQVVGADEQYF. CDR3 coding DNA: TGTGCCAGCAGCCAAGTGGTAGGGGCGGACGAGCAGTACTTC.

The chain is built from TRBV2 and TRBJ1-6; 9 bases fit TRBD1. The CDR3 has 15 amino acids. Per germline, CDR1 SNHLY and CDR2 FYNNEI. With V trimmed by 3 bases and J by 7 bases, 4 bases remained unmatched. The CDR3 DNA reads as TGTGCCAGCAGTGATTCGGACAGGGGAAATTCACCCCTCCACTTT. Translated, it gives CASSDSDRGNSPLHF.

The genes are TRBV28 and TRBJ1-2; TRBD1 might be the D (5 bases). V was trimmed by 5 bases and J by 8 bases, leaving 9 bases between them. CDR3 length: 11 amino acids. Germline V gene lookup returns CDR1 MDHEN and CDR2 SYDVKM. CDR3 amino acids: CASSSRGGYTF. The CDR3 DNA sequence: TGTGCCAGCAGTAGTAGGGGCGGCTACACCTTC.

The V gene is TRBV19, the J gene TRBJ1-1; the match to TRBD1 covers 7 bases. The CDR3 runs 13 residues. CDR1 and CDR2 from the germline V gene are LNHDA and SQIVND (reference sequence). V gave up 1 base and J gave up 11 bases; unmatched junction bases: 7. CDR3 nucleotides: TGTGCCAGTAGTATAGGAGACAGGGTGGGGGCTTTCTTT. Its protein product is CASSIGDRVGAFF.

The chain joins TRBV19 to TRBJ2-5; a weak D match, TRBD2 (6 bases). V lost 0 bases, J lost 4 bases, and 15 bases lay in between. The CDR3 covers 16 residues. Germline values: CDR1 LNHDA, CDR2 SQIVND (reference sequence). The CDR3 bases are TGTGCCAGTAGTATAGATCGGGCGGGGAGAGGAGAGACCCAGTACTTC. Its protein is CASSIDRAGRGETQYF.

This sequence joins TRBV30 and TRBJ1-2; D remains ambiguous. Deletions cut 4 bases from V and 0 bases from J, with 3 bases between. CDR3 length: 11 amino acids. Germline CDR1 reads GTSNPN; CDR2 reads SVGIG (reference sequence). The CDR3 nucleotides are TGTGCCTGGACAGCTAACTATGGCTACACCTTC. It is translated as CAWTANYGYTF.

The CDR3 DNA reads TGTGCCACCAGTGATTTGTGGGGGGTAGACAATGAGCAGTTCTTC. This codes for CATSDLWGVDNEQFF. The gene calls are TRBV24-1 and TRBJ2-1; TRBD2 might be the D (6 bases). V was clipped by 0 bases and J by 5 bases, with 10 bases between them. Germline assignment: CDR1 KGHDR and CDR2 SFDVKD. The CDR3 has 15 amino acids.

CDR3 protein: CASSHKTGYGYTF. In nucleotides, the CDR3 is TGTGCCAGCAGCCACAAGACAGGCTATGGCTACACCTTC. The chain has TRBV11-2 and TRBJ1-2; the D gene is possibly TRBD1 (6 bases). V lost 5 bases, J lost 4 bases, and 11 bases lay in between. The germline V gene encodes CDR1 SGHAT and CDR2 FQNNGV. The CDR3 has 13 amino acids.

CDR3 protein: CASRRDYGYTF. CDR3 nucleotides: TGTGCCAGCAGGAGGGACTATGGCTACACCTTC. This chain connects TRBV12-3 or TRBV12-4 to TRBJ1-2, with D hard to call. With 6 bases removed from V and 3 bases from J, the gap between germline ends came to 5 bases. There are 11 residues in the CDR3.

The chain combines TRBV10-2 with TRBJ1-1; maybe TRBD1 (5 bases). This CDR3 comprises 16 residues. The germline V and J ends were trimmed by 10 bases and 0 bases, with 21 bases remaining between them. From germline, CDR1 is WSHSY and CDR2 SAAADI. CDR3 bases: TGCGCCACCACGGACCCCGGTGGGGGGGTGAACACTGAAGCTTTCTTT. This gives the protein CATTDPGGGVNTEAFF.

The chain has TRBV7-3 and TRBJ2-2; no clear D. CDR3 length: 13 residues. Trimming cost V 5 bases and J 2 bases, with 6 bases left between them. The V gene's germline CDR1 is SGHTA and CDR2 FQGTGA. The CDR3 spells CASSPLNTGELFF. Here the CDR3 DNA reads TGTGCCAGCAGCCCCCTCAACACCGGGGAGCTGTTTTTT.

The chain couples TRBV6-5 to TRBJ1-5, with D possibly matching TRBD1 (5 bases). Between the trimmed V and J ends, which lost 0 bases and 1 base, there was a span of 7 bases. This CDR3 spans 15 amino acids. CDR1 and CDR2 from the germline V gene are MNHEY and SVGAGI. The CDR3 loop reads CASSYSGLSNQPQHF. In DNA form, the CDR3 reads TGTGCCAGCAGTTACTCGGGACTCAGCAATCAGCCCCAGCATTTT.

CDR3 in amino acids: CASRHDNSRRGLTEAFF. DNA for the CDR3: TGTGCCAGCAGACACGATAACAGCAGAAGGGGGCTGACTGAAGCTTTCTTT. The chain carries TRBV28 and TRBJ1-1, with 7 bases aligning to TRBD1. The CDR3 consists of 17 residues. CDR1 and CDR2 from the germline V gene are MDHEN and SYDVKM. The trim removed 6 bases at V and 5 bases at J, leaving 18 bases unmatched.

The sample holds one count of this clone. V usage is TRBV5-4 and J usage is TRBJ2-6, with 8 bases aligning to TRBD1. The V segment lost 6 bases and the J segment 4 bases; nucleotides outside the gene matches: 6. CDR1 and CDR2 from the germline V gene are SGHNT and YYREEE (reference sequence). CDR3 size: 15 residues. Here the CDR3 reads CASTQGGRGANVLTF. The CDR3 DNA sequence: TGTGCCAGCACACAGGGGGGAAGAGGGGCCAACGTCCTGACTTTC.

The chain is built from TRBV29-1 and TRBJ2-1; 8 bases agree with TRBD2. Trimming at V came to 4 bases and at J to 9 bases, leaving 11 bases not matched to a gene. The CDR3 has 14 amino acids. Germline loops: CDR1 SQVTM, CDR2 ANQGSEA. For the CDR3, the DNA is TGCAGCGTTGGAGTCCTAGCGGGTTTAGGTGAGCAGTTCTTC. Translated, it gives CSVGVLAGLGEQFF.

V usage is TRBV10-3 and J usage is TRBJ2-7, with D maybe TRBD2 (6 bases). CDR1 is ENHRY, CDR2 SYGVKD, per germline. Trimming left V 0 bases short and J 11 bases short, with 8 bases between. The CDR3 length is 11 residues. The CDR3 sequence is CAISESGGEYF. CDR3 sequence (DNA): TGTGCCATCAGTGAGTCTGGAGGGGAGTACTTC.

In the case of this clone: The identical CDR3 is also encoded by other nucleotide sequences in the sample. V and J are TRBV19 and TRBJ2-3, with TRBD1 matching over 7 bases. V lost 10 bases and J lost 0; bases outside the gene matches: 7. The CDR3 runs 14 residues. Per germline, CDR1 LNHDA and CDR2 SQIVND (reference sequence). This CDR3 reads CATEDRASTDTQYF. The CDR3, as DNA: TGTGCCACTGAAGACAGGGCAAGCACAGATACGCAGTATTTT.

CDR3 loop: CASSYGGRDTEAFF. CDR3 sequence (DNA): TGTGCCAGCAGTTACGGGGGGAGGGACACTGAAGCTTTCTTT. V is TRBV6-5 and J is TRBJ1-1, with D perhaps TRBD1 (5 bases). Germline values: CDR1 MNHEY, CDR2 SVGAGI. CDR3 length: 14 residues. Trimming took 2 bases from V and 3 from J, leaving 10 bases between them.

The V call is TRBV5-1, the J call TRBJ2-1; D may be TRBD2 (6 bases). Between the trimmed V and J ends, which lost 7 bases and 5 bases, there was a span of 19 bases. Germline CDR1 is SGHRS and CDR2 is YFSETQ. The CDR3 sequence is 15 residues long. In DNA, the CDR3 is TGCGCCAGCTCTGGCCAACTTAGCGGCAACAATGAGCAGTTCTTC. This codes for CASSGQLSGNNEQFF.

The rearrangement joins TRBV6-5 to TRBJ2-7; 7 bases are shared with TRBD1. The V gene end was trimmed by 3 bases and the J gene end by 5 bases; junction bases not matched to a gene: 7. The V gene's germline CDR1 is MNHEY and CDR2 SVGAGI. The CDR3 runs to 14 residues. In DNA form, the CDR3 reads TGTGCCAGCAGTTATTCGACAGGGTCCGACGAGCAGTACTTC. This translates into CASSYSTGSDEQYF.

This rearrangement joins TRBV14 to TRBJ2-7; 8 bases agree with TRBD1. The V and J ends lost 2 bases and 5 bases, in that order; junction bases with no gene match: 5. This CDR3 contains 14 residues. From germline, CDR1 is SGHDN and CDR2 FVKESK. This CDR3 is CASSQRQGFDEQYF. Here the CDR3 DNA reads TGTGCCAGCAGCCAAAGACAGGGGTTTGACGAGCAGTACTTC.

The CDR3 coding sequence is TGTGCCAGCAGCTTAGGTTCAGGGGGACACGAGCAGTACTTC. Protein: CASSLGSGGHEQYF. The V gene is TRBV7-2, the J gene TRBJ2-7; 7 bases line up with TRBD1. CDR3 size: 14 residues. Germline loops: CDR1 SGHTA, CDR2 FQGNSA. Germline trimming cut 1 base from V and 5 bases from J; bases unmatched to any gene: 5. The full variable domain, in which reference TRBV7-2 and TRBJ2-7 provide the parts outside the CDR3, is GAGVSQSPSNKVTEKGKDVELRCDPISGHTALYWYRQSLGQGLEFLIYFQGNSAPDKSGLPSDRFSAERTGGSVSTLTIQRTQQEDSAVYLCASSLGSGGHEQYFGPGTRLTVT.

The chain carries TRBV19 and TRBJ2-7; D might be TRBD2 (6 bases). The CDR3 runs 14 residues. Trimming left V 7 bases short and J 2 bases short, with 15 bases between. CDR1 and CDR2 from the germline V gene are LNHDA and SQIVND (reference sequence). This CDR3 is CASNRGTAAYEQYF. As DNA, the CDR3 is TGTGCCAGTAATCGGGGGACTGCAGCCTACGAGCAGTACTTC.